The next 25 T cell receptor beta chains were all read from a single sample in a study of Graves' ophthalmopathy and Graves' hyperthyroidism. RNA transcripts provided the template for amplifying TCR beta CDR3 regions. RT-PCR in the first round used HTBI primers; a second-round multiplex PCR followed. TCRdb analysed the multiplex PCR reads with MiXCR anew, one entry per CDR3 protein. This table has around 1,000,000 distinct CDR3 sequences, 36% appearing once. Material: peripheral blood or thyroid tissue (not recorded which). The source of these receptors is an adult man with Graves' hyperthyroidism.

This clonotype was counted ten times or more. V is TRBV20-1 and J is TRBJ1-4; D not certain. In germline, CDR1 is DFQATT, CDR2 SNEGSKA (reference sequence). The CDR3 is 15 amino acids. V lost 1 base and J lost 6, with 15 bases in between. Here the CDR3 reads CSARVSHRPDEKLFF. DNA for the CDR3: TGCAGTGCTAGAGTAAGTCACCGACCTGATGAAAAACTGTTTTTT.

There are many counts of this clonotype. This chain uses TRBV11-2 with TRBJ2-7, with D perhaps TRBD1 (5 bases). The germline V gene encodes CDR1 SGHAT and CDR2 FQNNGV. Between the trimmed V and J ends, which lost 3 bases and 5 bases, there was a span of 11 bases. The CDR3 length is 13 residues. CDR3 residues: CASSFAGSNEQYF. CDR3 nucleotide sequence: TGTGCCAGCAGCTTTGCAGGGTCGAACGAGCAGTACTTC.

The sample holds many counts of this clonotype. In DNA, the CDR3 is TGTGCCAGCAGCCCAGGGACAGGTCGTACCGGGGAGCTGTTTTTT. It translates to CASSPGTGRTGELFF. This sequence joins TRBV5-8 and TRBJ2-2, with TRBD1 identical over 8 bases. The ends lost 4 bases at V and 5 bases at J; junction bases unmatched: 7. This CDR3 has 15 residues. CDR1 SGHTS and CDR2 YDEGEE come from the germline V gene.

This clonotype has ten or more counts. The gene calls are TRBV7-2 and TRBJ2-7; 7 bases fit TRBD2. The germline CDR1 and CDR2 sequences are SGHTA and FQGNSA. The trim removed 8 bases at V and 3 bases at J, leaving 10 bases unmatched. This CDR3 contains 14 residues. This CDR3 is CASGSRTRGYEQYF. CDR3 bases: TGTGCCAGCGGATCTCGGACTAGAGGCTACGAGCAGTACTTC.

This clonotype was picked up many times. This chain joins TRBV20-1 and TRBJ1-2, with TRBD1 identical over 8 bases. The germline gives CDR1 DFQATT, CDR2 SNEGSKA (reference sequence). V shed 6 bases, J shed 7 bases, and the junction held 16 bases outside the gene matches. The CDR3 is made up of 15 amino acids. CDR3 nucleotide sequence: TGCAGTGCCATCCCCCCGTCGGGACAGGTTGGTGGCTACACCTTC. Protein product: CSAIPPSGQVGGYTF.

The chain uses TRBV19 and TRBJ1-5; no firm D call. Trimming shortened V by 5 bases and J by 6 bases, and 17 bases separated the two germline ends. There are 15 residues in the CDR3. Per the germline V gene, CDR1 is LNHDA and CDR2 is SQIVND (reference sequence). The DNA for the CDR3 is TGTGCCAGTAGTGGCTCTAGGGCGTGGGCTCAGCCCCAGCATTTT. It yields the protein CASSGSRAWAQPQHF.

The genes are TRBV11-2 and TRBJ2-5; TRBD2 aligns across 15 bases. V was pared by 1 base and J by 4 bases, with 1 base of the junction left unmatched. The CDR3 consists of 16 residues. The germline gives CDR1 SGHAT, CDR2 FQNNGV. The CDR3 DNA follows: TGTGCCAGCAGCTTAGGGGGACTAGCGGGAGGAGAGACCCAGTACTTC. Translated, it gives CASSLGGLAGGETQYF.

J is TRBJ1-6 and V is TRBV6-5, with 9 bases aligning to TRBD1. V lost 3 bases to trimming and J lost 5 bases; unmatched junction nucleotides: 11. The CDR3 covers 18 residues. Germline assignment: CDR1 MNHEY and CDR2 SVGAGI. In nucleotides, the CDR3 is TGTGCCAGCAGTTATGCCCGCCGGACAGGGGACGATAATTCACCCCTCCACTTT. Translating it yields CASSYARRTGDDNSPLHF.

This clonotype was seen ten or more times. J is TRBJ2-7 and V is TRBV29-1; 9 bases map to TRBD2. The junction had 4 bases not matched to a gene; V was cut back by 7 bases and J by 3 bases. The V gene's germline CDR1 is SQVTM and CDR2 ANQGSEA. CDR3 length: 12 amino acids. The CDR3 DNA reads TGCAGCGGACTAGCGGAGAACTACGAGCAGTACTTC. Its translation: CSGLAENYEQYF.

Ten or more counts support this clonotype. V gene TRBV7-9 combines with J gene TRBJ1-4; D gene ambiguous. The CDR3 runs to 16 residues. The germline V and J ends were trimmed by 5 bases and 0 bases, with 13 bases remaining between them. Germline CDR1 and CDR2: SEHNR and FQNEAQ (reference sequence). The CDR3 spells CASSLGPSSTNEKLFF. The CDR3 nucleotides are TGTGCCAGCAGCCTAGGACCGAGCTCAACTAATGAAAAACTGTTTTTT.

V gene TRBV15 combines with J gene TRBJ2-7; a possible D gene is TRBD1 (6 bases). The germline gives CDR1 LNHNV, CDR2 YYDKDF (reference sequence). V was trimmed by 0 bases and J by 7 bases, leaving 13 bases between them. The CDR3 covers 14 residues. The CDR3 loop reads CATSRDRGGWEQYF. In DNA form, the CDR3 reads TGTGCCACCAGCAGAGACAGGGGCGGGTGGGAGCAGTACTTC.

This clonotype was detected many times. This chain's CDR3 is CASSQGQGSYSNQPQHF. In DNA, the CDR3 is TGTGCCAGCAGCCAGGGACAGGGGAGCTATAGCAATCAGCCCCAGCATTTT. The rearrangement links TRBV7-8 to TRBJ1-5; 10 positions agree with TRBD1. The trim removed 5 bases at V and 0 bases at J, leaving 7 bases unmatched. The CDR3 is made up of 17 amino acids. The V gene's germline CDR1 is SGHVS and CDR2 FQNEAQ.

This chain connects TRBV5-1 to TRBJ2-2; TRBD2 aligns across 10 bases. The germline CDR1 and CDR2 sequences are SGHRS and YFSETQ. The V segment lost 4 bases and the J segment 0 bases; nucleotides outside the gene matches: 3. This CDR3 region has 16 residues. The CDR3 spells CASSELAGPNTGELFF. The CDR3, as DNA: TGCGCCAGCAGCGAACTAGCGGGACCGAACACCGGGGAGCTGTTTTTT.

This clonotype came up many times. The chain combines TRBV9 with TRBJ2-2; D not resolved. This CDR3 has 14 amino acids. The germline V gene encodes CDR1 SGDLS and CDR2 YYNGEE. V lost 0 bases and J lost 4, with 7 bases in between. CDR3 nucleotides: TGTGCCAGCAGCGTAGAGGGCGTCACCGGGGAGCTGTTTTTT. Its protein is CASSVEGVTGELFF.

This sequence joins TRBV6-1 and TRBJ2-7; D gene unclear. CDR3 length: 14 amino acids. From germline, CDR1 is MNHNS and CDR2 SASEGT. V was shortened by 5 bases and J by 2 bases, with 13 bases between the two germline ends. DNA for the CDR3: TGTGCCAGCAGTTACGTGTGGGGTACCTACGAGCAGTACTTC. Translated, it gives CASSYVWGTYEQYF.

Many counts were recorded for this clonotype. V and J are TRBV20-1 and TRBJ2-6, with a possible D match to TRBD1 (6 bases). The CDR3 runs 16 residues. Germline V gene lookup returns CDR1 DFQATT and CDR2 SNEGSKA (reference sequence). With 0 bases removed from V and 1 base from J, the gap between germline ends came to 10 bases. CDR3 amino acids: CSARDPRGSGANVLTF. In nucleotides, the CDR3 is TGCAGTGCTAGAGACCCCAGGGGATCTGGGGCCAACGTCCTGACTTTC.

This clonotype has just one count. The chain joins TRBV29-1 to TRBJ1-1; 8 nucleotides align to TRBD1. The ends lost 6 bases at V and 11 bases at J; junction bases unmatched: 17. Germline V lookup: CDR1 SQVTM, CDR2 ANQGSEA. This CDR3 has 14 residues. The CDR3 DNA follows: TGCAGCGTCCAGACAGGGGTTGCCGGTGAGAGGGCTTTCTTT. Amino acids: CSVQTGVAGERAFF.

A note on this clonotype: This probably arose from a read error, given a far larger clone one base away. The CDR3 region is CASNPGQNTGELFF. The CDR3, as DNA: TGCGCCAGCAACCCGGGACAGAACACCGGGGAGCTGTTTTTT. This sequence joins TRBV5-1 and TRBJ2-2; perhaps TRBD1 as D (6 bases). The CDR3 spans 14 residues. Germline lookup yields CDR1 SGHRS and CDR2 YFSETQ. V was pared by 6 bases and J by 1 base, with 10 bases between.

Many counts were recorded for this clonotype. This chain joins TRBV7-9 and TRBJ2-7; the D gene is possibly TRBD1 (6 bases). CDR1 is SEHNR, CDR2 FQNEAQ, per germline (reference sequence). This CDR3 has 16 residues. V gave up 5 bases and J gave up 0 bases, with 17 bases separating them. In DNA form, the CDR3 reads TGTGCCAGCAGCCGAGAGTCAGGACAGTCCTCCTACGAGCAGTACTTC. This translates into CASSRESGQSSYEQYF.

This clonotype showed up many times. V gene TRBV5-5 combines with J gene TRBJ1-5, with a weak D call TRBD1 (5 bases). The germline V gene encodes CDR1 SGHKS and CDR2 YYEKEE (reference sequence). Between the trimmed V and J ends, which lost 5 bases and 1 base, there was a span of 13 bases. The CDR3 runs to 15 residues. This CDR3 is CASSLRGRSNQPQHF. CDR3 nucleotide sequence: TGTGCCAGCAGTTTGAGGGGACGGAGCAATCAGCCCCAGCATTTT.

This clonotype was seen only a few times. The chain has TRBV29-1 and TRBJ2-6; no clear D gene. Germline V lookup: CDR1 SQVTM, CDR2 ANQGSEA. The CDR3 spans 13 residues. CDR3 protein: CSPGLSGANVLTF. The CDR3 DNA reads TGCAGTCCGGGCTTGTCTGGGGCCAACGTCCTGACTTTC. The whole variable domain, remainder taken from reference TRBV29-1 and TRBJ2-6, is SAVISQKPSRDICQRGTSLTIQCQVDSQVTMMFWYRQQPGQSLTLIATANQGSEATYESGFVIDKFPISRPNLTFSTLTVSNMSPEDSSIYLCSPGLSGANVLTFGAGSRLTVL.

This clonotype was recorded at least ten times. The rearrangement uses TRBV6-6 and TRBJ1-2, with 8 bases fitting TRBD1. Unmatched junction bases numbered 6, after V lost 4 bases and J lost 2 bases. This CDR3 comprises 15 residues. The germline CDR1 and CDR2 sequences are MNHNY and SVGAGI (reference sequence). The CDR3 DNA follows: TGTGCCAGCAGTTCAACAGGGGGAGGGAACTATGGCTACACCTTC. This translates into CASSSTGGGNYGYTF.

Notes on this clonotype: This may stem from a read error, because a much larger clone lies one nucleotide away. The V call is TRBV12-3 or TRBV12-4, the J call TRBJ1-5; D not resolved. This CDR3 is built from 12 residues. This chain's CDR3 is CASKPANQSQHF. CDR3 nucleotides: TGTGCCAGCAAGCCAGCCAATCAGTCCCAGCATTTT.

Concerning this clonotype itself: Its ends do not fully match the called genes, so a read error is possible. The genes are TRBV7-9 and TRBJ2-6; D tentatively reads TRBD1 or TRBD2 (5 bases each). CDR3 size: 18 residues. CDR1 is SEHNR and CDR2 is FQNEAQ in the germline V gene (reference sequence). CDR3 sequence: CASSQDLRGGSGANVLTF. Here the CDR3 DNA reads TGCGCCAGCAGCCAAGATTTGAGGGGCGGCTCTGGGGCCAACGTCCTGACTTTC.

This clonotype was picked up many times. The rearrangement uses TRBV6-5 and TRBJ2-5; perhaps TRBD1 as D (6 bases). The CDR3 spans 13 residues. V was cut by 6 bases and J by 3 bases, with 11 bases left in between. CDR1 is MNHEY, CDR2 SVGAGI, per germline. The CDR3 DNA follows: TGTGCCAGCAGCCCGGGACAAGAAGAGACCCAGTACTTC. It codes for CASSPGQEETQYF.